This paragraph reports one TCR beta chain. Its target is unknown. This entry is derived from a study of cytotoxic CD8 clonotypes in ibrutinib-treated CLL. Study at large: Complete response was seen in 2 patients and partial in some 25; around twelve progressed and roughly 15 stayed remitted after a median about six years.

Sequencing was performed with immunoSEQ multiplex PCR; in TCRdb, only in-frame clones are kept and a portion is missing. The sample records fewer than 150,000 clones, about 85% being singletons. The study's findings and limits: Clonality increased at ibrutinib response and stayed stable in sustained remission. At progression, however, it fell back toward baseline. Under treatment, the uncommon public clonotypes either contracted or remained stable.

The sample in question was PBMCs, obtained after 24 months of ibrutinib treatment. The clonotype originates from a human donor with chronic lymphocytic leukemia.

CDR3 nucleotides: TGTGCCAGCAGCCCTTCGGGACAGTGGCGTCGTGAGCAGTACTTC. Translated, it gives CASSPSGQWRREQYF. The rearrangement links TRBV11-2 to TRBJ2-7, with 7 nucleotides matching TRBD1. Losses at the gene ends were 5 bases for V and 7 bases for J; bases not matched to a gene: 14. The CDR3 runs to 15 residues. CDR1 and CDR2 (germline): SGHAT, FQNNGV.